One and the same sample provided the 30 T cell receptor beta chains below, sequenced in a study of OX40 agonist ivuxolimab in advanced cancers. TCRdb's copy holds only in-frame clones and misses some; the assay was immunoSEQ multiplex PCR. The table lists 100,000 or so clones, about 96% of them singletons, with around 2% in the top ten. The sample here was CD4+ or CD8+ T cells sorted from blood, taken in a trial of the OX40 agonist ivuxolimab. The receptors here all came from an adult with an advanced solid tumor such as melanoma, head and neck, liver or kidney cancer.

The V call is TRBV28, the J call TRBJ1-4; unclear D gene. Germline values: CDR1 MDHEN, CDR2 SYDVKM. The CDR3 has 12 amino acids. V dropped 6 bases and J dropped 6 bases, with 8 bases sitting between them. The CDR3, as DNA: TGTGCCAGCAGCGAACGTGATGAAAAACTGTTTTTT. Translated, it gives CASSERDEKLFF.

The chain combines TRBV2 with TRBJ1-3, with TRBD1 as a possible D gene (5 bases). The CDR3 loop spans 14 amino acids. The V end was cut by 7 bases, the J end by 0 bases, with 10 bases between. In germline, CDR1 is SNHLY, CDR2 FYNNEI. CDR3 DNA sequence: TGTGCCAGCATCGGGGCCTTCTCTGGAAACACCATATATTTT. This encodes CASIGAFSGNTIYF.

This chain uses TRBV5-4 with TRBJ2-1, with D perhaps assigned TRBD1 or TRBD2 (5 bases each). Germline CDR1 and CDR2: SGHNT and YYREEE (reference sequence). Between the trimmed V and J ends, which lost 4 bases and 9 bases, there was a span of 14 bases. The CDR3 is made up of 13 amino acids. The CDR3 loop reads CASSDTGTAEQFF. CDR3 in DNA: TGTGCCAGCAGCGATACTGGGACGGCTGAGCAGTTCTTC.

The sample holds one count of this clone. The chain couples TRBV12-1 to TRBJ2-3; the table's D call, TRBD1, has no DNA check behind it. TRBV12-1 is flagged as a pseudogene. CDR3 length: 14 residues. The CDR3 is CAGTGPSSTDTQYF. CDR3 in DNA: TGTGCCGGGACAGGTCCTTCTAGCACAGATACGCAGTATTTT.

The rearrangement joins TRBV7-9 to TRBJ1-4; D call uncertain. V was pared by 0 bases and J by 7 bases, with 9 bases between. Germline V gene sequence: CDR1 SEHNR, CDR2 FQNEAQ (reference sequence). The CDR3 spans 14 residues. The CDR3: CASSLAGRGEKLFF. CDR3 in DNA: TGTGCCAGCAGCTTAGCTGGGCGTGGTGAAAAACTGTTTTTT.

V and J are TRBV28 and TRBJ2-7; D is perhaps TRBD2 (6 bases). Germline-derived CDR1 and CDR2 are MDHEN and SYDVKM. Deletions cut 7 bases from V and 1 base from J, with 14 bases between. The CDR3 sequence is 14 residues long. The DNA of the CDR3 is TGTGCCAGCACCTTATCCGGGAGTTCCTACGAGCAGTACTTC. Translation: CASTLSGSSYEQYF.

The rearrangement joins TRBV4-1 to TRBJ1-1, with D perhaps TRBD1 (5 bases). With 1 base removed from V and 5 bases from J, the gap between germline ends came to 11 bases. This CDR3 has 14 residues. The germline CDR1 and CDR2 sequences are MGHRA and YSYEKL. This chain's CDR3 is CASSQVMGRTEAFF. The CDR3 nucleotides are TGCGCCAGCAGCCAAGTCATGGGGCGTACTGAAGCTTTCTTT.

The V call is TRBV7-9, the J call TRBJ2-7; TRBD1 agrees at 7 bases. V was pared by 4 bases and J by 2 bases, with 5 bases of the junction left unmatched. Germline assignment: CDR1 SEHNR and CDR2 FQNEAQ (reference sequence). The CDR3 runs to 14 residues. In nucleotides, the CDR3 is TGTGCCAGCAGCTCGCGGACAGGTACCTACGAGCAGTACTTC. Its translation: CASSSRTGTYEQYF.

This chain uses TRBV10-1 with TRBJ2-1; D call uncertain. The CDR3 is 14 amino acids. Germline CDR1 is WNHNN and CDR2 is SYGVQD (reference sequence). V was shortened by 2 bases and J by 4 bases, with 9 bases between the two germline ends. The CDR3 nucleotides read TGCGCCAGCAGTGAGGATATGACTTACAATGAGCAGTTCTTC. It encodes CASSEDMTYNEQFF.

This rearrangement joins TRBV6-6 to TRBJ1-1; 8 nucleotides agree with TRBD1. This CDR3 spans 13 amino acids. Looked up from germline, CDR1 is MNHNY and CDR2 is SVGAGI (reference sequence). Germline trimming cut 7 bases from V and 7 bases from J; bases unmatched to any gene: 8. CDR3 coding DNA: TGTGCCAGCACAGGGGGCTGGAGGAATGAAGCTTTCTTT. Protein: CASTGGWRNEAFF.

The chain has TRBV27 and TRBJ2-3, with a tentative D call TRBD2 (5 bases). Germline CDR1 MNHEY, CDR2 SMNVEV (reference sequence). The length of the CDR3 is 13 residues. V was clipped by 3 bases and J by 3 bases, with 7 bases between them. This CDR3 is CASSFLATDTQYF. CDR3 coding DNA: TGTGCCAGCAGTTTCCTAGCTACAGATACGCAGTATTTT.

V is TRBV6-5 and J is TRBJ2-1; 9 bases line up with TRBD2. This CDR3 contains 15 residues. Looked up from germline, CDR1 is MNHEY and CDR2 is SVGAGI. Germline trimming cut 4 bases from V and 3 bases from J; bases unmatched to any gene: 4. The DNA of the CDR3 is TGTGCCAGCAGTTCTAGCGGGGCCTTCTACAATGAGCAGTTCTTC. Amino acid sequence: CASSSSGAFYNEQFF.

CDR3 in DNA: TGTGCCAGCAGTTTTGAGTTCAGGGATTCGTACAATGAGCAGTTCTTC. The encoded protein is CASSFEFRDSYNEQFF. J is TRBJ2-1 and V is TRBV27; weak D call: TRBD1 (5 bases). CDR3 length: 16 residues. Trimming stripped 3 bases from V and 4 bases from J, with 16 bases between. Germline CDR1 is MNHEY and CDR2 is SMNVEV (reference sequence).

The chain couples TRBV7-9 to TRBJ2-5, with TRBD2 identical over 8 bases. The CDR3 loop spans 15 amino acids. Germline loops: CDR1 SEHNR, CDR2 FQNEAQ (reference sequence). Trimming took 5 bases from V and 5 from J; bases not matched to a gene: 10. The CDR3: CASSTPAGDGETQYF. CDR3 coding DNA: TGTGCCAGCAGCACCCCAGCGGGAGACGGGGAGACCCAGTACTTC.

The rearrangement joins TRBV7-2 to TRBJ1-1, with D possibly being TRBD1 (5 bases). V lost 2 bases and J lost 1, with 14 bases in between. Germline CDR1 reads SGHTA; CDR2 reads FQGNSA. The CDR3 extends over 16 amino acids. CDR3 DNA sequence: TGTGCCAGCAGCTTAAACGGGGGGATGAGGAACACTGAAGCTTTCTTT. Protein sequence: CASSLNGGMRNTEAFF.

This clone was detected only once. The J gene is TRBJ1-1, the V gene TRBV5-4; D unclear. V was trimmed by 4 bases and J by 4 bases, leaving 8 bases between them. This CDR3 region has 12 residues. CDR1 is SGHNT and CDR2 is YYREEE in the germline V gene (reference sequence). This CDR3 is CASSDLGTEAFF. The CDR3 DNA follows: TGTGCCAGCAGCGATTTAGGCACTGAAGCTTTCTTT.

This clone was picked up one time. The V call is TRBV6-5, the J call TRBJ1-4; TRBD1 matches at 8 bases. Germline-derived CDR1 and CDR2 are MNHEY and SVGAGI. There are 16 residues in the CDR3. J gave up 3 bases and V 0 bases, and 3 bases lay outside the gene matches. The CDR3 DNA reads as TGTGCCAGCAGTTACTCTCAGGGGGCACCTAATGAAAAACTGTTTTTT. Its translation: CASSYSQGAPNEKLFF.

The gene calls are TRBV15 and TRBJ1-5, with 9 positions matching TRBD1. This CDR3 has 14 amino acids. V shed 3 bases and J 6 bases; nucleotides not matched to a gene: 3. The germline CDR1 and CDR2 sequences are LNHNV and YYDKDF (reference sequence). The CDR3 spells CATSSGTGSQPQHF. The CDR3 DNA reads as TGTGCCACCAGCAGTGGGACAGGGAGTCAGCCCCAGCATTTT.

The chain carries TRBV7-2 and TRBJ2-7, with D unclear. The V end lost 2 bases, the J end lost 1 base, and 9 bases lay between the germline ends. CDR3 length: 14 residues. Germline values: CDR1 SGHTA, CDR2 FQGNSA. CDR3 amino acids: CASSLIRDSYEQYF. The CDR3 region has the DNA TGTGCCAGCAGCTTAATAAGGGATTCCTACGAGCAGTACTTC.

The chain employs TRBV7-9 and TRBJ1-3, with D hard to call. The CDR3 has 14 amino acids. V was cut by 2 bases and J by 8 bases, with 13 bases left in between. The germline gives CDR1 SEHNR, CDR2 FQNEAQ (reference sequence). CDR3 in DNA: TGTGCCAGCAGCTTATTCGGGGAATTTGACACCATATATTTT. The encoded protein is CASSLFGEFDTIYF.

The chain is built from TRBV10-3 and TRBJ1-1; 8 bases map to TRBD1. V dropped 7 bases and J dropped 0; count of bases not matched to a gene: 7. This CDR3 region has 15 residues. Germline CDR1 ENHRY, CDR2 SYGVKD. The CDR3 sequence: CAIKRLTGVNTEAFF. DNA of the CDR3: TGTGCCATCAAGCGACTGACAGGGGTGAACACTGAAGCTTTCTTT.

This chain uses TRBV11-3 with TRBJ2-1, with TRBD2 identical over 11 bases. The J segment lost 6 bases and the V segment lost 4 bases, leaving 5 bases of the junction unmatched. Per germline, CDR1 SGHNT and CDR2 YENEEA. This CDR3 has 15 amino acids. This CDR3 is CASSSPGLAGNEQFF. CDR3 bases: TGTGCCAGCAGCTCGCCTGGACTAGCGGGCAATGAGCAGTTCTTC.

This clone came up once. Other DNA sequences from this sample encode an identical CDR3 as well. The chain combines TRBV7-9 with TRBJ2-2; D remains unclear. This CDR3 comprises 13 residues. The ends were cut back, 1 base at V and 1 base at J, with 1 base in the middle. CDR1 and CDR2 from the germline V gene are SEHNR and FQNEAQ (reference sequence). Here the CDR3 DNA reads TGTGCCAGCAGCTTAGGGAACACCGGGGAGCTGTTTTTT. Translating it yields CASSLGNTGELFF.

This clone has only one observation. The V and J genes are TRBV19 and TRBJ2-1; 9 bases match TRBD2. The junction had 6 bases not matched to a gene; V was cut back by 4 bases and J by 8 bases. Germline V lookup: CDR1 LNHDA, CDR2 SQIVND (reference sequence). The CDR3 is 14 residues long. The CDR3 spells CASSNAGGPYEQFF. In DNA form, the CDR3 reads TGTGCCAGTAGTAACGCGGGGGGGCCATATGAGCAGTTCTTC.

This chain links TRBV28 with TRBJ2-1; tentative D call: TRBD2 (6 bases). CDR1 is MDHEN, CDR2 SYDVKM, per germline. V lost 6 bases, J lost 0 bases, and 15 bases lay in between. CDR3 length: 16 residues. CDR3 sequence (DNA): TGTGCCAGCAGGGCTATAGTCGGGAGCTCCTACAATGAGCAGTTCTTC. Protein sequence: CASRAIVGSSYNEQFF.

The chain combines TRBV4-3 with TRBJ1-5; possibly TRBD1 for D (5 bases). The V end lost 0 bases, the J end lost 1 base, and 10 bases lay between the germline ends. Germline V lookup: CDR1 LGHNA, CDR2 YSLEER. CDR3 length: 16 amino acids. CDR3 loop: CASSQEIGASNQPQHF. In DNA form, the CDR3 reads TGCGCCAGCAGCCAAGAGATAGGGGCGAGCAATCAGCCCCAGCATTTT.

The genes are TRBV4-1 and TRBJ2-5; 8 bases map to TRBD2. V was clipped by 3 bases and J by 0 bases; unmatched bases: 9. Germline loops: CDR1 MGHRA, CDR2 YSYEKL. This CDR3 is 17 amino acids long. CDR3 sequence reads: CASSHGRAGAHQETQYF. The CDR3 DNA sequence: TGCGCCAGCAGCCACGGGAGAGCGGGAGCGCACCAAGAGACCCAGTACTTC.

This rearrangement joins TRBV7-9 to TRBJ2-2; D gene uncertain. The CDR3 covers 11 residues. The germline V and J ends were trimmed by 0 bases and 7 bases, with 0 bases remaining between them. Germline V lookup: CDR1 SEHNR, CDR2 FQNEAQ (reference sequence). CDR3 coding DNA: TGTGCCAGCAGCTTAGCCGGGGAGCTGTTTTTT. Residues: CASSLAGELFF.

CDR3 in DNA: TGTGCCAGCAGCTATTCGGACAGCAAAAACATTCAGTACTTC. This gives the protein CASSYSDSKNIQYF. The V gene is TRBV2, the J gene TRBJ2-4, with D possibly TRBD1 on 6 matching bases. This CDR3 spans 14 amino acids. Germline V gene sequence: CDR1 SNHLY, CDR2 FYNNEI. Trimming cost V 6 bases and J 3 bases, with 12 bases left between them.

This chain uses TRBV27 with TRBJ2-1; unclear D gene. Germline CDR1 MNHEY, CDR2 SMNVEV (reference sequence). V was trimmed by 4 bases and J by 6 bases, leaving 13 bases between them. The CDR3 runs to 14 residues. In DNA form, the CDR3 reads TGTGCCAGCAGTTCCGACACTTACCCCAATGAGCAGTTCTTC. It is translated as CASSSDTYPNEQFF.